This T cell receptor beta chain was identified in a study of blood T cell repertoires in COVID-19. Overall study: Researchers got acute and convalescent COVID-19 samples from the United States, Italy and Spain.

Recruitment covered about 26 US areas and drew participants whose ages spanned roughly 18 to 100 years. The length of the CDR3 is 16 residues. Per the germline V gene, CDR1 is SGHNT and CDR2 is YYREEE (reference sequence). V trimming: 4 bases; J trimming: 0 bases; junction bases outside the gene matches: 10. Produced via immunoSEQ multiplex PCR; TCRdb's table is partial and in-frame only. Of around 310,000 clones listed, roughly nine tenths are singletons. In this sample, this clone turned up a few times. The source is a woman in her 30s who had recovered from COVID-19. This chain joins TRBV5-4 and TRBJ2-7, with 7 nucleotides matching TRBD1. Sequenced input: PBMCs or T cells enriched from blood (not recorded which). The CDR3 is CASSPEGQLSSYEQYF. The CDR3 DNA follows: TGTGCCAGCAGCCCTGAGGGACAGCTAAGCTCCTACGAGCAGTACTTC.